These 2 T cell receptor beta chains originate from one sample sequenced in a study of cytomegalovirus exposure and HLA in healthy donors. A multiplex PCR was run with 60 Vbeta primers and 13 Jbeta primers. The repertoire was sequenced with immunoSEQ multiplex PCR; TCRdb's copy has only in-frame clones and lacks some. The sample consists of about 190,000 clones, roughly four fifths of them appearing once. Sample: PBMCs. Every receptor here comes from a woman in her thirties in good health and CMV-seropositive.

This clone has only a few counts. The gene calls are TRBV2 and TRBJ1-2; unclear D gene. V dropped 3 bases and J dropped 2 bases, with 7 bases sitting between them. This CDR3 has 13 residues. The germline gives CDR1 SNHLY, CDR2 FYNNEI. CDR3 bases: TGTGCCAGCAGTGATGGCTTAAACTATGGCTACACCTTC. It codes for CASSDGLNYGYTF.

The chain carries TRBV12-5 and TRBJ2-5; unclear D gene. Germline V gene sequence: CDR1 LGHNT, CDR2 FRNRAP. The germline V and J ends were trimmed by 3 bases and 3 bases, with 8 bases remaining between them. CDR3 size: 13 residues. The CDR3 DNA follows: TGTGCTAGTGGTTTTGGCTTGAAAGAGACCCAGTACTTC. Amino acids: CASGFGLKETQYF.